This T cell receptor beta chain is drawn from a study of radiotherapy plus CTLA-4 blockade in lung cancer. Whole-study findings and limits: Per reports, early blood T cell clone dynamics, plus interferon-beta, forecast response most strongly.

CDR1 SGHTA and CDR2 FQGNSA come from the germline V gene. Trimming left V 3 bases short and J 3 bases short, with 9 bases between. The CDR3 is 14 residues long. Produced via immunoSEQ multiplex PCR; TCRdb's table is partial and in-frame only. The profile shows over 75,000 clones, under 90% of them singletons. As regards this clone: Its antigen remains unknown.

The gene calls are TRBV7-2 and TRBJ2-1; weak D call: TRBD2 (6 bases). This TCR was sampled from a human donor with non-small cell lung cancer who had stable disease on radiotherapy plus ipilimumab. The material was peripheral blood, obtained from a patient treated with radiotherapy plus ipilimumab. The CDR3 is CASSFGGFYNEQFF. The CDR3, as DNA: TGTGCCAGCAGCTTTGGGGGGTTCTACAATGAGCAGTTCTTC.